The next 11 T cell receptor beta chains were all read from a single sample in a study of identical twins. One entry per CDR3 protein, called by TCRdb with MiXCR from the 5' RACE reads. The sample has 700,000 or so distinct CDR3 sequences; less than 10% are singletons. This same sample was also part of a study on yellow fever vaccine responses in identical twins.

Sequenced sample: PBMCs. All receptors derive from a woman aged 18-29 years in good health.

This clonotype was picked up many times. The chain carries TRBV20-1 and TRBJ2-1, with 9 bases fitting TRBD1. CDR3 length: 15 residues. CDR1 and CDR2 from the germline V gene are DFQATT and SNEGSKA (reference sequence). V shed 6 bases and J 1 base; nucleotides not matched to a gene: 7. The CDR3 DNA sequence: TGCAGTGCCCTAAAACAGGGGGCTTCCTACAATGAGCAGTTCTTC. Translation: CSALKQGASYNEQFF.

The genes are TRBV6-2 or TRBV6-3 and TRBJ2-2; maybe TRBD1 (6 bases). Germline V lookup: CDR1 MNHEY, CDR2 SVGEGT. This CDR3 is built from 15 residues. V was pared by 0 bases and J by 5 bases, with 10 bases between. The CDR3 sequence is CASSYSIRGTGELFF. The DNA for the CDR3 is TGTGCCAGCAGTTACTCGATCAGGGGAACCGGGGAGCTGTTTTTT.

The gene calls are TRBV15 and TRBJ2-2, with 8 bases matching TRBD1. CDR1 and CDR2 from the germline V gene are LNHNV and YYDKDF (reference sequence). There are 17 residues in the CDR3. With V trimmed by 1 base and J by 6 bases, 10 bases remained unmatched. CDR3 sequence: CATSRAGTGGVAGELFF. CDR3 DNA sequence: TGTGCCACCAGCAGAGCCGGGACAGGAGGGGTGGCCGGGGAGCTGTTTTTT. The complete variable domain, with remaining parts taken from reference TRBV15 and TRBJ2-2, reads DAMVIQNPRYQVTQFGKPVTLSCSQTLNHNVMYWYQQKSSQAPKLLFHYYDKDFNNEADTPDNFQSRRPNTSFCFLDIRSPGLGDTAMYLCATSRAGTGGVAGELFFGEGSRLTVL.

This clonotype appeared a few times. The chain recombines TRBV10-2 with TRBJ1-5, with D perhaps TRBD1 (5 bases). CDR3 size: 14 residues. CDR1 and CDR2 from the germline V gene are WSHSY and SAAADI. V was pared by 3 bases and J by 6 bases, with 12 bases between. CDR3 nucleotides: TGCGCCAGCAGTGATCAGGGCGGATTTCAGCCCCAGCATTTT. Protein: CASSDQGGFQPQHF.

The genes are TRBV29-1 and TRBJ2-1; the D gene is possibly TRBD1 (6 bases). The ends were cut back, 4 bases at V and 0 bases at J, with 10 bases in the middle. The CDR3 runs 14 residues. CDR1 SQVTM and CDR2 ANQGSEA come from the germline V gene. The CDR3, as DNA: TGCAGCGTTGTCCCGGGACACTCCTACAATGAGCAGTTCTTC. This encodes CSVVPGHSYNEQFF.

V and J are TRBV28 and TRBJ2-3; the match to TRBD2 covers 11 bases. Germline V gene sequence: CDR1 MDHEN, CDR2 SYDVKM. The CDR3 runs to 18 residues. Trimming at V came to 2 bases and at J to 5 bases, leaving 12 bases not matched to a gene. This CDR3 is CASSLQASGRILRDTQYF. In DNA form, the CDR3 reads TGTGCCAGCAGTTTACAGGCTAGCGGGAGGATATTAAGAGATACGCAGTATTTT.

The chain joins TRBV20-1 to TRBJ2-1, with TRBD1 matching over 9 bases. Germline CDR1 DFQATT, CDR2 SNEGSKA (reference sequence). The CDR3 runs to 12 residues. The trim removed 6 bases at V and 6 bases at J, leaving 3 bases unmatched. The CDR3 DNA is TGCAGTGCCCTGACAGGGGGCAATGAGCAGTTCTTC. Translating gives CSALTGGNEQFF.

At least ten counts were recorded for this clonotype. The rearrangement links TRBV4-3 to TRBJ1-1; tentatively, D is TRBD1 (5 bases). Trimming removed 2 bases from V and 4 bases from J, with 11 bases in between. This CDR3 is 14 amino acids long. CDR1 LGHNA and CDR2 YSLEER come from the germline V gene. CDR3 loop: CASSQRVGGTEAFF. Written as DNA, the CDR3 is TGCGCCAGCAGCCAACGAGTGGGGGGCACTGAAGCTTTCTTT.

This clonotype was detected only a few times. At one end the junction does not follow the germline gene, possibly because of a read error. V gene TRBV7-7 combines with J gene TRBJ2-2, with D perhaps TRBD1 or TRBD2 (5 bases each). CDR3 length: 14 amino acids. Germline V lookup: CDR1 SSHAT, CDR2 FNYEAQ (reference sequence). The CDR3 spells CASSSGTGTGELFF. The CDR3 nucleotides read TGTGCTAGCAGCTCCGGGACGGGGACCGGGGAGCTGTTTTTT.

This clonotype was detected ten times or more. An end of the junction does not agree with germline; a read error may underlie this. V and J are TRBV5-1 and TRBJ2-7; D might be TRBD1 (6 bases). Germline-derived CDR1 and CDR2 are SGHRS and YFSETQ. The CDR3 covers 13 residues. CDR3 loop: CASSLNRAYEQYF. CDR3 in DNA: TGTGCCAGCAGCTTGAACAGGGCCTACGAGCAGTACTTC. Full variable domain (remainder filled in from reference TRBV5-1 and TRBJ2-7): KAGVTQTPRYLIKTRGQQVTLSCSPISGHRSVSWYQQTPGQGLQFLFEYFSETQRNKGNFPGRFSGRQFSNSRSEMNVSTLELGDSALYLCASSLNRAYEQYFGPGTRLTVT.

This clonotype showed up just a few times. J is TRBJ2-1 and V is TRBV5-1; D is unclear. The CDR3 runs 12 residues. The V end lost 2 bases, the J end lost 5 bases, and 5 bases lay between the germline ends. CDR1 is SGHRS and CDR2 is YFSETQ in the germline V gene. The CDR3 DNA reads as TGCGCCAGCAGCTTTTCCCACAATGAGCAGTTCTTC. Protein product: CASSFSHNEQFF.